A selection of T cell receptor beta chains follows, all from one sample in a study of identical twins. MiXCR, applied by TCRdb to the 5' RACE reads, yields one record per CDR3 protein. This sample has 300,000 to 400,000 distinct CDR3 sequences, with more than 9% found just once. The sample was also linked to a second study, of yellow fever vaccine responses in identical twins.

The sequenced sample consisted of CD8+ T cells sorted from blood. The receptor set was obtained from a woman between 18 and 29 years old in good health. CDR3s include the opening cysteine and the closing phenylalanine or tryptophan. D genes are given only for firm matches. Size values are once, few and many counts, or a class for expanded clones, and some rows have none.

.	once	TRBV6-5	TRBJ1-4	CASSYSVREKLFF	TGTGCCAGCAGTTACTCAGTCCGTGAAAAACTGTTTTTT
TRBD2	many	TRBV7-9	TRBJ2-1	CASATSDPYNEQFF	TGTGCCAGCGCCACTAGCGATCCCTACAATGAGCAGTTCTTC
TRBD2	.	TRBV12-3/TRBV12-4	TRBJ2-1	CASSGLAGGGGQFF	TGTGCCAGCTCGGGACTAGCGGGAGGAGGAGGGCAGTTCTTC
.	.	TRBV27	TRBJ2-5	CASSMVAGPRGETQYF	TGTGCCAGCAGTATGGTTGCAGGCCCCAGGGGTGAGACCCAGTACTTC
TRBD1	few	TRBV28	TRBJ2-5	CASSPAGQEQETQYF	TGTGCCAGCAGTCCTGCCGGACAGGAGCAAGAGACCCAGTACTTC
TRBD2	few	TRBV19	TRBJ2-1	CAITGGAYNEQFF	TGTGCCATAACGGGAGGCGCCTACAATGAGCAGTTCTTC
.	.	TRBV12-3/TRBV12-4	TRBJ2-7	CASSFGGIHEQYF	TGTGCCAGCAGTTTCGGGGGCATCCACGAGCAGTACTTC
.	.	TRBV20-1	TRBJ2-7	CSARVPGKVDYEQYF	TGCAGTGCTAGAGTGCCGGGGAAAGTTGACTACGAGCAGTACTTC
.	.	TRBV6-1	TRBJ2-1	CASSEKFGGLISYNEQFF	TGTGCCAGCAGTGAAAAGTTTGGGGGACTGATCTCCTACAATGAGCAGTTCTTC
.	.	TRBV24-1	TRBJ2-1	CATEGDQSSYNEQFF	TGTGCCACGGAGGGCGACCAGAGCTCCTACAATGAGCAGTTCTTC
TRBD2	.	TRBV29-1	TRBJ2-1	CSVEIGTSGLLNEQFF	TGCAGCGTAGAAATAGGGACTAGCGGGCTCCTTAATGAGCAGTTCTTC
.	.	TRBV3-1	TRBJ2-7	CASSQITYEQYF	TGTGCCAGCAGCCAGATTACCTACGAGCAGTACTTC
TRBD2	few	TRBV7-2	TRBJ2-1	CASSHKLAGYQGDEQFF	TGTGCCAGCAGCCACAAACTAGCGGGCTACCAAGGGGATGAGCAGTTCTTC
.	.	TRBV6-5	TRBJ2-4	CASSYSQGGAKNIQYF	TGTGCCAGCAGTTACTCGCAGGGTGGGGCCAAAAACATTCAGTACTTC
.	few	TRBV20-1	TRBJ2-3	CSASLAGRTDTQYF	TGCAGTGCTAGTTTGGCAGGGCGCACAGATACGCAGTATTTT
.	.	TRBV5-6	TRBJ2-5	CASSFGSAEEETQYF	TGTGCCAGCAGCTTCGGGTCAGCCGAAGAAGAGACCCAGTACTTC
.	few	TRBV6-1	TRBJ2-5	CASSHSWGGQETQYF	TGTGCCAGCAGTCATTCCTGGGGGGGCCAGGAGACCCAGTACTTC
TRBD2	many	TRBV6-4	TRBJ2-1	CASSDSSGGANEQFF	TGTGCCAGCAGTGACTCGAGCGGGGGGGCCAATGAGCAGTTCTTC
.	few	TRBV10-2	TRBJ2-1	CASSDPAGQGNEQFF	TGCGCCAGCAGTGACCCAGCGGGGCAGGGGAATGAGCAGTTCTTC
.	few	TRBV7-8	TRBJ2-7	CASSEGITVEQYF	TGTGCCAGCTCTGAGGGAATCACTGTCGAGCAGTACTTC
TRBD1	few	TRBV7-9	TRBJ2-1	CASSQNPGQGYNEQFF	TGTGCCAGCAGCCAAAATCCCGGACAGGGTTACAATGAGCAGTTCTTC
.	.	TRBV28	TRBJ1-2	CASSPLIAGPLSYTF	TGTGCCAGCAGTCCCCTGATCGCAGGGCCGTTGAGCTACACCTTC
.	.	TRBV27	TRBJ2-1	CASSFTGSSYNEQFF	TGTGCCAGCAGTTTTACGGGAAGCTCCTACAATGAGCAGTTCTTC
TRBD1	.	TRBV3-1	TRBJ1-1	CASSQGTGVDTEAFF	TGTGCCAGCAGCCAAGGGACAGGGGTAGACACTGAAGCTTTCTTT
TRBD1	many	TRBV12-3/TRBV12-4	TRBJ1-1	CASSWEGAGTEAFF	TGTGCCAGCAGTTGGGAGGGGGCGGGAACTGAAGCTTTCTTT
TRBD1	few	TRBV7-8	TRBJ2-2	CASNRPGQGADTGELFF	TGTGCCAGCAACCGACCGGGACAGGGGGCGGACACCGGGGAGCTGTTTTTT
.	many	TRBV10-3	TRBJ2-3	CAIRADGGPTDTQYF	TGTGCCATCAGGGCCGACGGGGGCCCCACAGATACGCAGTATTTT
.	.	TRBV6-5	TRBJ2-6	CASSYSSSGANVLTF	TGTGCCAGCAGTTACTCGTCCTCTGGGGCCAACGTCCTGACTTTC
.	many	TRBV11-2	TRBJ2-1	CASSLSGPEQFF	TGTGCCAGCAGCTTAAGTGGACCAGAGCAGTTCTTC
.	.	TRBV10-3	TRBJ2-7	CAISELGVLGRPWSEQYF	TGTGCCATCAGTGAGTTGGGGGTGTTGGGCAGACCTTGGAGTGAGCAGTACTTC
.	many	TRBV6-2/TRBV6-3	TRBJ2-7	CASSSRGRGYEQYF	TGTGCCAGCAGTTCCCGAGGACGCGGCTACGAGCAGTACTTC
TRBD1	few	TRBV12-3/TRBV12-4	TRBJ1-2	CASSYRVQGGYGYTF	TGTGCCAGCAGTTACAGGGTTCAGGGGGGCTATGGCTACACCTTC
.	.	TRBV28	TRBJ1-1	CASRDPRVGGNTEAFF	TGTGCCAGCAGAGACCCCAGGGTTGGGGGGAACACTGAAGCTTTCTTT
.	few	TRBV6-1	TRBJ1-2	CASSEWHHYGYTF	TGTGCCAGCAGTGAATGGCACCACTATGGCTACACCTTC
.	many	TRBV11-1	TRBJ2-5	CASSLVATKAQYF	TGTGCCAGCAGCTTAGTAGCGACAAAGGCCCAGTACTTC
TRBD2	many	TRBV7-9	TRBJ2-7	CASSLRLAPDEQYF	TGTGCCAGCAGCTTAAGACTAGCACCCGACGAGCAGTACTTC
TRBD2	few	TRBV29-1	TRBJ2-7	CSVEDGGLAGSGQYF	TGCAGCGTTGAAGACGGGGGACTAGCGGGAAGCGGGCAGTACTTC
.	.	TRBV7-9	TRBJ2-5	CASSSSSQARETQYF	TGTGCCAGCAGCTCTTCGAGCCAGGCCCGCGAGACCCAGTACTTC
TRBD2	.	TRBV28	TRBJ2-1	CASSLTASGTYNEQFF	TGTGCCAGCAGTTTAACGGCTAGCGGGACCTACAATGAGCAGTTCTTC
TRBD2	.	TRBV9	TRBJ2-3	CASSARAGGPTDTQYF	TGTGCCAGCAGCGCCAGAGCGGGAGGGCCCACAGATACGCAGTATTTT
.	many	TRBV3-1	TRBJ2-7	CASSLDVTGAYEQYF	TGTGCCAGCAGCCTAGACGTCACAGGCGCCTACGAGCAGTACTTC